Following are 17 T cell receptor beta chains from one sample sequenced in a study of control samples from healthy donors and cancer patients. Profiling relied on immunoSEQ multiplex PCR, and the TCRdb table lists in-frame clones only, not all of them. The table lists some 110,000 clones, roughly four fifths of them singletons. The sample consisted of blood. The receptors were gathered from a woman between 45 and 65 years old in good health.

The chain recombines TRBV18 with TRBJ2-5; weak D call: TRBD1 (6 bases). Deletions cut 3 bases from V and 5 bases from J, with 25 bases between. The CDR3 totals 18 residues. The germline V gene encodes CDR1 KGHSH and CDR2 LQKENI. Here the CDR3 reads CASSPLQGSLLNSETQYF. CDR3 DNA: TGTGCCAGCTCACCCCTACAGGGAAGCTTACTTAATTCGGAGACCCAGTACTTC.

This clone came up once. V and J are TRBV7-8 and TRBJ2-3; unclear D gene. This CDR3 contains 14 residues. V dropped 1 base and J dropped 2 bases, with 7 bases sitting between them. CDR1 and CDR2 (germline): SGHVS, FQNEAQ. CDR3 loop: CASSLGSNTDTQYF. The CDR3 nucleotides are TGTGCCAGCAGCTTAGGGAGTAACACAGATACGCAGTATTTT.

The J gene is TRBJ1-3, the V gene TRBV30; 9 nucleotides align to TRBD1. From germline, CDR1 is GTSNPN and CDR2 SVGIG (reference sequence). The V and J ends lost 5 bases and 6 bases, in that order; junction bases with no gene match: 8. This CDR3 region has 14 residues. The CDR3 protein is CAWALGTGINTIYF. CDR3 DNA: TGTGCCTGGGCTCTCGGGACAGGGATAAACACCATATATTTT.

The rearrangement uses TRBV29-1 and TRBJ2-1, with D possibly called TRBD1 or TRBD2 (5 bases each). Trimming pared 6 bases from V and 2 bases from J, leaving 17 bases between. The CDR3 is 15 residues long. Germline V CDR1 and CDR2: SQVTM, ANQGSEA. DNA for the CDR3: TGCAGCGTGAAGAACCGGGACGGAGCCTACAATGAGCAGTTCTTC. This encodes CSVKNRDGAYNEQFF.

The J gene is TRBJ2-1, the V gene TRBV9, with 13 bases lining up with TRBD2. The V and J ends lost 4 bases and 5 bases, in that order; junction bases with no gene match: 6. The CDR3 contains 16 residues. Per germline, CDR1 SGDLS and CDR2 YYNGEE. CDR3 protein: CASSLGTSGVNNEQFF. The CDR3 coding sequence is TGTGCCAGCAGCCTCGGGACTAGCGGGGTAAACAATGAGCAGTTCTTC.

The chain recombines TRBV6-2 or TRBV6-3 with TRBJ2-1; the D gene is possibly TRBD2 (6 bases). From germline, CDR1 is MNHEY and CDR2 SVGEGT. CDR3 size: 15 residues. V dropped 6 bases and J dropped 1 base, with 13 bases sitting between them. For the CDR3, the DNA is TGTGCCAGCAGCGGGAGCCAAAATTCCTACAATGAGCAGTTCTTC. It translates to CASSGSQNSYNEQFF.

The rearrangement uses TRBV11-2 and TRBJ2-7, with 10 positions matching TRBD2. V dropped 5 bases and J dropped 4; count of bases not matched to a gene: 8. The CDR3 contains 15 residues. Germline V gene sequence: CDR1 SGHAT, CDR2 FQNNGV. The DNA for the CDR3 is TGTGCCAGCAGCAGGGTAGCGGGAGGCGATTACGAGCAGTACTTC. This gives the protein CASSRVAGGDYEQYF.

The V and J genes are TRBV27 and TRBJ2-1; perhaps TRBD1 as D (6 bases). This CDR3 spans 15 amino acids. The V end lost 0 bases, the J end lost 3 bases, and 9 bases lay between the germline ends. In germline, CDR1 is MNHEY, CDR2 SMNVEV (reference sequence). CDR3 sequence reads: CASSLSGDNYNEQFF. In DNA form, the CDR3 reads TGTGCCAGCAGTTTATCAGGGGACAACTACAATGAGCAGTTCTTC.

The chain uses TRBV2 and TRBJ2-3, with D tentatively TRBD2 (6 bases). Trimming pared 1 base from V and 1 base from J, leaving 12 bases between. The germline CDR1 and CDR2 sequences are SNHLY and FYNNEI. The CDR3 covers 16 residues. The CDR3, as DNA: TGTGCCAGCAGTGAAGGGACTGCGGGACGCACAGATACGCAGTATTTT. Amino acid sequence: CASSEGTAGRTDTQYF.

This clone has just a few counts. The chain uses TRBV9 and TRBJ1-2; TRBD1 might be the D (5 bases). Per germline, CDR1 SGDLS and CDR2 YYNGEE. The V end lost 4 bases, the J end lost 4 bases, and 11 bases lay between the germline ends. The CDR3 has 13 residues. The CDR3 reads CASSKTASYGYTF. In nucleotides, the CDR3 is TGTGCCAGCAGCAAGACAGCTAGCTATGGCTACACCTTC.

The chain couples TRBV6-5 to TRBJ2-7; possibly TRBD2 for D (7 bases). Trimming shortened V by 4 bases and J by 7 bases, and 14 bases separated the two germline ends. The CDR3 runs to 13 residues. In germline, CDR1 is MNHEY, CDR2 SVGAGI. CDR3 loop: CASSLGGAGEQYF. The CDR3, as DNA: TGTGCCAGCAGTTTGGGGGGGGCGGGGGAGCAGTACTTC.

J is TRBJ2-5 and V is TRBV4-3, with a possible D match to TRBD1 (5 bases). In germline, CDR1 is LGHNA, CDR2 YSLEER. The length of the CDR3 is 14 residues. V shed 0 bases and J shed 4 bases, with 9 bases lying between them. The CDR3 protein is CASSQDQGRETQYF. For the CDR3, the DNA is TGCGCCAGCAGCCAAGATCAGGGCAGAGAGACCCAGTACTTC.

There are a few counts of this clone. This sequence joins TRBV2 and TRBJ2-7, with unresolved D. V gave up 7 bases and J gave up 4 bases, with 8 bases separating them. This CDR3 has 11 residues. Germline values: CDR1 SNHLY, CDR2 FYNNEI. CDR3 in DNA: TGTGCCAGCAAGCAGGAGTACGAGCAGTACTTC. It specifies CASKQEYEQYF.

The V and J genes are TRBV19 and TRBJ1-2; D call uncertain. Trimming shortened V by 6 bases and J by 3 bases, and 17 bases separated the two germline ends. Germline V gene data show CDR1 as LNHDA and CDR2 as SQIVND (reference sequence). This CDR3 comprises 15 residues. CDR3: CASRTTQNSYYGYTF. The CDR3 nucleotides read TGTGCCAGTAGGACAACACAAAACAGTTACTATGGCTACACCTTC.

CDR3 residues: CASSQAGGWTEAFF. CDR3 bases: TGTGCCAGCAGCCAAGCAGGGGGATGGACTGAAGCTTTCTTT. The rearrangement links TRBV14 to TRBJ1-1; 7 bases align to TRBD1. V shed 1 base, J shed 5 bases, and the junction held 4 bases outside the gene matches. Germline CDR1 reads SGHDN; CDR2 reads FVKESK. This CDR3 is built from 14 residues.

This chain joins TRBV18 and TRBJ1-5; perhaps TRBD1 as D (5 bases). The V and J ends lost 2 bases and 6 bases respectively, with 14 bases between them. The germline CDR1 and CDR2 sequences are KGHSH and LQKENI. This CDR3 contains 15 residues. The CDR3 region has the DNA TGTGCCAGCTCACCAACTTGGGGCCAGGGTCAGCCCCAGCATTTT. It specifies CASSPTWGQGQPQHF.

This chain uses TRBV15 with TRBJ2-5; D is uncertain. The CDR3 runs 15 residues. V dropped 0 bases and J dropped 7 bases, with 15 bases sitting between them. Germline CDR1 is LNHNV and CDR2 is YYDKDF (reference sequence). In nucleotides, the CDR3 is TGTGCCACCAGCAGAGACAGAGGTTTGGTTGGGACCCAGTACTTC. Its translation: CATSRDRGLVGTQYF.